This entry lists 4 T cell receptor gamma chains sequenced from one sample in a study of Vδ1+ human thymocytes. Study observations and caveats: Thymic TRG and TRD repertoires appeared highly polyclonal, with Gaussian CDR3 length distributions.

Sequences come from RNA converted to cDNA by reverse transcription. Multiplex PCR used pooled V-gene forward primers and a constant-region reverse primer to amplify CDR3s. TCRdb called clones anew from the multiplex PCR reads with CATT. This table has 9,000 to 13,000 gamma-chain clones, around 42% appearing once. Their target antigens are unknown. Sequencing was done on a sample of Vdelta1+ gamma-delta thymocytes from the thymus. Subset noted: FACS-sorted CD3+ TCRalphabeta- TCRVdelta1+ TCRVdelta2- thymocytes. The receptors shown here come from a boy in the first two years of life who had congenital heart surgery.

The V call is TRGV3, the J call TRGJ1 or TRGJ2. The J gene is not listed in TCRdb, so it was assigned here from a DNA match to germline. V shed 0 bases, J shed 10 bases, and the junction held 9 bases outside the gene matches. The CDR3 spans 13 residues. Germline assignment: CDR1 VTNTFY and CDR2 YDVSTARD (reference sequence). The CDR3 spells CATWDRPAVKKLF. The CDR3 DNA reads as TGTGCCACCTGGGACAGGCCGGCGGTAAAGAAACTCTTT.

In the case of this clone: This could be a read error, since a much larger clone is one nucleotide away. The chain couples TRGV9 to TRGJ1 or TRGJ2. Here the J gene was assigned by germline matching of the DNA, as TCRdb has none. This CDR3 region has 12 residues. CDR1 is GITISATS and CDR2 is ISYDGTV in the germline V gene (reference sequence). CDR3 amino acids: CALLEVRYKKLF. The DNA for the CDR3 is TGTGCCTTGTTGGAGGTGCGTTATAAGAAACTCTTT.

The chain recombines TRGV9 with TRGJ1 or TRGJ2. Here the J gene was assigned by germline matching of the DNA, as TCRdb has none. Germline V gene lookup returns CDR1 GITISATS and CDR2 ISYDGTV (reference sequence). Unmatched junction bases numbered 3, after V lost 3 bases and J lost 4 bases. This CDR3 comprises 12 residues. CDR3 protein: CALWESYYKKLF. The CDR3 coding sequence is TGTGCCTTGTGGGAGTCCTATTATAAGAAACTCTTT.

In the case of this clone: The junction and the germline gene differ at one end; a read error may be behind it. This chain joins TRGV5 and TRGJ1 or TRGJ2. Assignment of the J gene here rests on matching the DNA to germline, because TCRdb gives none. This CDR3 region has 12 residues. Germline loops: CDR1 VINAFY, CDR2 YDVSNSKD. In nucleotides, the CDR3 is TGTGCCGCCTGGGACGGTCGTTATAAGAAACTCTTT. Its protein product is CAAWDGRYKKLF.